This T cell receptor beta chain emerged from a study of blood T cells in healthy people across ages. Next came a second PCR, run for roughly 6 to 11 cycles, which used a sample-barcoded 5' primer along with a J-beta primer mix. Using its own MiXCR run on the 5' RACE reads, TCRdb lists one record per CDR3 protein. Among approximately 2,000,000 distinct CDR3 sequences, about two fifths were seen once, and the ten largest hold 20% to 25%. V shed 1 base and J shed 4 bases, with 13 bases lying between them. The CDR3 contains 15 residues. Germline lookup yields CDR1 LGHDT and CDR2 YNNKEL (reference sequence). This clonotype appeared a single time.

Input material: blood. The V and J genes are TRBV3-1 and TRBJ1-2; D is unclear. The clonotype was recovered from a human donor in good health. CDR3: CASSQVTGSSYGYTF. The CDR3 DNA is TGTGCCAGCAGCCAAGTAACGGGGTCGAGCTATGGCTACACCTTC.